This T cell receptor beta chain came from a study of beta chain features in type 1 diabetes. The CDR3 loop spans 16 amino acids. Germline lookup yields CDR1 MNHNS and CDR2 SASEGT. J was trimmed by 7 bases and V by 0 bases; bases with no gene match: 7. The isolated RNA, all of it, was reverse transcribed, so expressed TCRB transcripts were what got sequenced. Assay used: immunoSEQ multiplex PCR; TCRdb lists only in-frame clones, some missing. The repertoire holds roughly 250,000 clones, with around 68% as singletons. Specimen: naive CD4+ T cells from blood. The chain employs TRBV6-1 and TRBJ1-4; 8 nucleotides match TRBD1. The source of this sequence is a man in his thirties or forties in good health. Here the CDR3 DNA reads TGTGCCAGCAGTGAAGCGATCGGACAGGGCACTGAAAAACTGTTTTTT. Amino acid sequence: CASSEAIGQGTEKLFF.